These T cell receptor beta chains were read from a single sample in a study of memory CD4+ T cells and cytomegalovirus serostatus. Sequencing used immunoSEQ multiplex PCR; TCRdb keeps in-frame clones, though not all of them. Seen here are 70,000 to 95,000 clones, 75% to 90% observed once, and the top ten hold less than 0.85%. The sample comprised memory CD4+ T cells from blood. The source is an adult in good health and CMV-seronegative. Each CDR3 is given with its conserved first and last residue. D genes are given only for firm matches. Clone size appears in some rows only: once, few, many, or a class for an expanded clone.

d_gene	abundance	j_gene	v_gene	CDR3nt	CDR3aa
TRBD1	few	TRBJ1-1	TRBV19	TGTGCCAGTAGTTCGGCAGGGGGCTTCGACACTGAAGCTTTCTTT	CASSSAGGFDTEAFF
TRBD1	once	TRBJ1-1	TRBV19	TGTGCCAGTAACCAGGACAGGGGGCTAACTGAAGCTTTCTTT	CASNQDRGLTEAFF
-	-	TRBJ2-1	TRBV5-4	TGTGCCAGCAGCCCTGGCGGTGGGGGGGCTTACAATGAGCAGTTCTTC	CASSPGGGGAYNEQFF
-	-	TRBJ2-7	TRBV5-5	TGTGCCAGCAGCTTGACCGGATCAGGCAGGGGAATCCCCTACGAGCAGTACTTC	CASSLTGSGRGIPYEQYF
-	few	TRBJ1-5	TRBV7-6	TGTGCCAGCAGCTTAGACTCCAATAGCAATCAGCCCCAGCATTTT	CASSLDSNSNQPQHF
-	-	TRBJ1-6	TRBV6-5	TGTGCCAGCAGTTACTCGAGGACGGGTAATTCACCCCTCCACTTT	CASSYSRTGNSPLHF
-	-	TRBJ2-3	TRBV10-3	TGTGCCAACCGCCAGGGTAGCACAGATACGCAGTATTTT	CANRQGSTDTQYF
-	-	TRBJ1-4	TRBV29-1	TGCAGCGTTGAGTTATCGGCAGCTGAAAAACTGTTTTTT	CSVELSAAEKLFF
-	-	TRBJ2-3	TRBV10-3	TGTGCCATCAGTAAGACGGATTTCACAGATACGCAGTATTTT	CAISKTDFTDTQYF
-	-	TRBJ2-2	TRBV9	TGTGCCAGCAGCGCATCAGTGACAGGCGACACCGGGGAGCTGTTTTTT	CASSASVTGDTGELFF
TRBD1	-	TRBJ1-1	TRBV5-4	TGTGCCAGCAGTTACACACAGGGGGCGCGGTCTGAAGCTTTCTTT	CASSYTQGARSEAFF
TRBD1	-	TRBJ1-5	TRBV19	TGTGCCAGTAGTATTTGGGACAGGATCAGCAATCAGCCCCAGCATTTT	CASSIWDRISNQPQHF
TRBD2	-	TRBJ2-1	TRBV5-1	TGCGCCAGCAGCCCAGGGTCTAGCGGGGACAATGAGCAGTTCTTC	CASSPGSSGDNEQFF
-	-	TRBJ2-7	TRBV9	TGTGCCAGCAGCCCAGCAGGCCCCTACGAGCAGTACTTC	CASSPAGPYEQYF
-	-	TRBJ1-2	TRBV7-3	TGTGCCAGCAGCACGGACGGTCTCTATGGCTACACCTTC	CASSTDGLYGYTF